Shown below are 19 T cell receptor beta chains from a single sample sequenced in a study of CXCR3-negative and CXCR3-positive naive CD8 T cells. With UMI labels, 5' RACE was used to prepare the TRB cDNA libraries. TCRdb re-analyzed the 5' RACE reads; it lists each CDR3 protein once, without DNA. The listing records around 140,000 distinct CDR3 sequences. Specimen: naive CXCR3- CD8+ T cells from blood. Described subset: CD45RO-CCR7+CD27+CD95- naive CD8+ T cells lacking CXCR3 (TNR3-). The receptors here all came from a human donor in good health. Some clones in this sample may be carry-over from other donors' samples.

The CDR3: CSVEDGQGRAGELFF. This sequence joins TRBV29-1 and TRBJ2-2; with no DNA, the TCRdb D assignment of TRBD1 cannot be verified. The V gene's germline CDR1 is SQVTM and CDR2 ANQGSEA. The CDR3 runs to 15 residues.

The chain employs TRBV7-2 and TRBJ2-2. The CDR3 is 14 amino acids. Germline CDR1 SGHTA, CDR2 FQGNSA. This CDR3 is CASSSNANTGELFF.

This CDR3 reads CASQLDGRPYEQYF. This chain links TRBV5-1 with TRBJ2-7. Germline V CDR1 and CDR2: SGHRS, YFSETQ. The CDR3 runs to 14 residues.

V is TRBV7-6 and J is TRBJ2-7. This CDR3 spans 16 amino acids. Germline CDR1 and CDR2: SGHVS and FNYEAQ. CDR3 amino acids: CASSLESAYSYHEQYF.

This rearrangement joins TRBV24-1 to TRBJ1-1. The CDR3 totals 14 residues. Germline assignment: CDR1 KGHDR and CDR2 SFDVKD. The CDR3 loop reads CATSDNREFTEAFF.

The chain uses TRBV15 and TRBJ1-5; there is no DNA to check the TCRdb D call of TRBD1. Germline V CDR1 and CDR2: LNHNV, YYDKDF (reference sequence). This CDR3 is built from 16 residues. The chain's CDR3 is CATSSPHEGLYQPQHF.

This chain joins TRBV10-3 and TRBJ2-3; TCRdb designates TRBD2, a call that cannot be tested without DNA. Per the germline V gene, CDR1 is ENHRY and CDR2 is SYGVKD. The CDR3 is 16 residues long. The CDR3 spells CAISGSLAGGEDTQYF.

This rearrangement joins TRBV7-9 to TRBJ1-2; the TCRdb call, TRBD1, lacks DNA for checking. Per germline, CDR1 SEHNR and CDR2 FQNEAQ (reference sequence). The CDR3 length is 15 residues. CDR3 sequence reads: CASSLVPDREYGFTF.

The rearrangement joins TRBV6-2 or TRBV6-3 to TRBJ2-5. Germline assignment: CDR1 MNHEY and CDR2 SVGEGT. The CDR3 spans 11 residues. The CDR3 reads CASKHQETQYF.

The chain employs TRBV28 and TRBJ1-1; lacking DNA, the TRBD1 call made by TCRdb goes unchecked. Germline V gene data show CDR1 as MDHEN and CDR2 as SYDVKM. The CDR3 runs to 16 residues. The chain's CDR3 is CASVTHRAGPGYEAFF.

The CDR3 spells CASSFGQGQETQYF. This chain connects TRBV12-3 or TRBV12-4 to TRBJ2-5; TCRdb indicates TRBD1, and absent DNA this call remains unverified. This CDR3 is built from 14 residues.

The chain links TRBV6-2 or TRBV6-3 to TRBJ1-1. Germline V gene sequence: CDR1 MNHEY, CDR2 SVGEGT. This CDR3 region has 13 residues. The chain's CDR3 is CASSYSDYTEAFF.

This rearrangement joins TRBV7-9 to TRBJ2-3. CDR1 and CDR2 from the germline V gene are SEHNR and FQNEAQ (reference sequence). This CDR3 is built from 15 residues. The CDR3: CASSLEVGDTDTQYF.

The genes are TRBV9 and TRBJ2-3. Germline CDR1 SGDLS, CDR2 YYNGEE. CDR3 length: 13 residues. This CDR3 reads CASNTAGTDTQYF.

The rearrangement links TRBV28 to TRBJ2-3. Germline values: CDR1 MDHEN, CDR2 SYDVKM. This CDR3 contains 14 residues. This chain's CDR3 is CASSPTSSTDTQYF. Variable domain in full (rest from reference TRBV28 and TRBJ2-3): DVKVTQSSRYLVKRTGEKVFLECVQDMDHENMFWYRQDPGLGLRLIYFSYDVKMKEKGDIPEGYSVSREKKERFSLILESASTNQTSMYLCASSPTSSTDTQYFGPGTRLTVL.

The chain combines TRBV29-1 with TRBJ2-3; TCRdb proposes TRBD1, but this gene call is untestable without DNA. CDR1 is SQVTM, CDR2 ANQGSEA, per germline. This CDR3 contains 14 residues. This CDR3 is CSVEDHRETDTQYF.

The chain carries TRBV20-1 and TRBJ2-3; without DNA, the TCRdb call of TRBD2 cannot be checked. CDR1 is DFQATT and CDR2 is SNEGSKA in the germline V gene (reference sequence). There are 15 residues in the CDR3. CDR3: CSARPAGEGTDTQYF.

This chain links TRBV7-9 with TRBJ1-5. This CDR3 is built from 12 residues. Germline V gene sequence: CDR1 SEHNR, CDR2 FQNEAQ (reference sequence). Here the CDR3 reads CASREDNQPQHF. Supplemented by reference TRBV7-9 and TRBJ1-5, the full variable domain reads DTGVSQNPRHKITKRGQNVTFRCDPISEHNRLYWYRQTLGQGPEFLTYFQNEAQLEKSRLLSDRFSAERPKGSFSTLEIQRTEQGDSAMYLCASREDNQPQHFGDGTRLSIL.

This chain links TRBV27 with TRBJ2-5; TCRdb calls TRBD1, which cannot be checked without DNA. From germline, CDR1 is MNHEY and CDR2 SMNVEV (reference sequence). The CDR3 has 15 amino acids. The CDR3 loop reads CASRRQGLSGETQYF.